This TCR beta chain is drawn from a study of blood T cell repertoires in COVID-19. Study at large: Whether acute or convalescent, the COVID-19 samples came from the United States, Italy and Spain. In each case, the material was cDNA or gDNA derived from T cells, B-cell-depleted T cells, or PBMCs.

This CDR3 is built from 18 residues. V was shortened by 0 bases and J by 0 bases, with 12 bases between the two germline ends. Germline assignment: CDR1 MGHDK and CDR2 SYGVNS. Enrolment of Seattle patients took place during active infection, and they were followed longitudinally. Authors' methods: Estimated nucleated cell counts came from reference gene primer amplification. The table came from immunoSEQ multiplex PCR; TCRdb's copy has only in-frame clones and leaves some out. V and J calls and clone size come straight from that table; D and trimming were deduced from the DNA. The sample includes 96,000 or so clones, roughly 81% of them seen just once.

The V call is TRBV25-1, the J call TRBJ1-6; D gene uncertain. The source material was peripheral blood. This clonotype was obtained from a man at least 80 years old with COVID-19, enrolled during active disease. The CDR3 bases are TGTGCCAGCAGTGAATATCTGGCCGGGAGCTCCTATAATTCACCCCTCCACTTT. Translating gives CASSEYLAGSSYNSPLHF.